The T cell receptor (beta chain) under discussion was sequenced for a study of T cells in localized non-small cell lung cancer. Repertoires were generated with immunoSEQ multiplex PCR, while TCRdb's copy carries only in-frame clones and drops some. Of under 3,000 clones listed, around 42% were seen once; the top ten hold around a tenth. The V and J ends lost 3 bases and 5 bases respectively, with 4 bases between them. The CDR3 sequence is 11 residues long. The sequence derives from a male donor at least 60 years old with stage I squamous cell lung carcinoma. This chain connects TRBV6-7 to TRBJ2-5; no clear D gene. TRBV6-7 is annotated as an ORF whose role is uncertain. The specimen comprised lung tumor tissue, sampled before any cancer treatment. The CDR3 loop reads CASSYTETQYF. The CDR3 DNA is TGTGCCAGCAGTTATACGGAGACCCAGTACTTC.